This TCR beta chain was recorded in a study of blood T cell repertoires in COVID-19 (TCRdb year 2020). Turning to the overall study: Samples from collaborators originated in the United States, Italy and Spain and spanned both the acute and convalescent phases of COVID-19. The material from the prospective study consisted of cDNA or gDNA derived from T cells, B-cell-depleted T cells, or PBMCs. Subjects who had been exposed to COVID-19, were actively infected with it, or had recovered from it provided the deeply sampled blood TCRbeta repertoires that made up the dataset. The repertoires were made available in a free public database intended to serve as a resource for research on the immune response to SARS-CoV-2. The samples were drawn from the first 160 participants of the ongoing ImmuneRACE study and from under 1,500 subjects provided by 6 global collaborators. Nearly every sample came with metadata listing a de-identified subject ID, COVID-19 status, age in years and sex. Where available, HLA class I and class II types were taken from metadata supplied by the sample provider and were not determined by assay-based typing. Beyond this particular receptor, the publication reports: How much clinical and demographic metadata was included differed by source and by participant, and the metadata was provided uncurated.

Participants in the prospective study were aged roughly 18 to 100 years, lived in over 20 United States geographic areas, and enrolled through a virtual design. Cohort assignment in the prospective study relied on participant-reported clinical history from a screening survey and a study questionnaire. ImmuneRACE Cohort 3 recovered participants were defined by two consecutive negative NP/OP PCR tests, healthcare professional clearance, or symptom resolution. Mobile phlebotomists in the prospective study collected whole blood, serum and a nasopharyngeal or oropharyngeal swab from every participant. Participants in the prospective study had the option to provide additional blood draws and questionnaires over an approximately 2-month period. Before DNA extraction, prospective study blood samples were shipped either frozen or at room temperature. This clone has only one observation. Its specific antigen is unknown. The junction departs from the called germline gene at one end, perhaps through a read error. Other DNA sequences in this specimen translate into the identical CDR3.

The germline V gene yields SGHAT for CDR1 and FQNNGV for CDR2. The CDR3 has 13 amino acids, counting the end cysteine and phenylalanine. Only the CDR3 DNA is retained, 39 bases long and in frame from the first base. TCRbeta CDR3 regions were amplified from genomic DNA using the immunoSEQ Assay, a bias-controlled multiplex PCR. On the study's bioinformatics: Nucleated cell counts per sample were estimated from amplification of reference gene primers within the assay. Sequence reads were collapsed and filtered to measure the absolute abundance of every unique TCRbeta CDR3 rearrangement. For each sample, productive Simpson clonality was calculated as the square root of Simpson's diversity index over productive rearrangements. TCRdb carries this immuneACCESS record with in-frame sequences only. Its versions omit some clonotypes, under half of them owing to an unresolved V gene in the studies checked, with the rest unexplained. D and trimming come from the DNA, and the V and J calls and clone size come from that table. The sample profile shows 160,000 or so clones; around 83% of them were found once. The top ten clones comprise about 15% of the sample.

Sequenced: PBMCs or T cells enriched from blood (not recorded which). The source is a man aged 50 to 59 who had recovered from COVID-19. The rearrangement joined TRBV11-2 to TRBJ2-7, and the D gene may be TRBD1, 5 bases matching. The CDR3 protein is CASSSLRGYEQYF. Here is the DNA: TGTGCCAGCAGCTCCCTAAGGGGATACGAGCAATACTTC.